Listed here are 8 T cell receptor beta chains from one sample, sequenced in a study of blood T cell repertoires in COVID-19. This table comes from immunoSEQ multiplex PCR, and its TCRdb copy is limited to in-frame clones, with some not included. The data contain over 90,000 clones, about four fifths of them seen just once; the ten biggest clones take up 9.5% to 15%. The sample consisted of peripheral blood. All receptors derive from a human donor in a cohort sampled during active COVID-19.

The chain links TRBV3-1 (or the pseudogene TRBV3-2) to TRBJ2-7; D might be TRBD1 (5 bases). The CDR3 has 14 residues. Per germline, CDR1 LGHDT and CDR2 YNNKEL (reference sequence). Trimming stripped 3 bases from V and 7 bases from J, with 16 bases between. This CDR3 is CASSHGADVVEQYF. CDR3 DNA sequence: TGTGCCAGCAGCCATGGGGCGGATGTTGTGGAGCAGTACTTC.

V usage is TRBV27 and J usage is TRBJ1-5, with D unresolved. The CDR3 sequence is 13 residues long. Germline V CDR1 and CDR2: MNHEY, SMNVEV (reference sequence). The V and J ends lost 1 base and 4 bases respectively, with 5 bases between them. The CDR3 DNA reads TGTGCCAGCAGTTTATTCGGGAATCAGCCCCAGCATTTT. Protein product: CASSLFGNQPQHF.

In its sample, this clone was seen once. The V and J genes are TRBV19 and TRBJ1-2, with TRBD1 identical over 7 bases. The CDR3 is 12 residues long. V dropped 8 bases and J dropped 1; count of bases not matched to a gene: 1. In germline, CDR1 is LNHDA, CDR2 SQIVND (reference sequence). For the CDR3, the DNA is TGTGCCAGTCAGGGGGATAACTATGGCTACACCTTC. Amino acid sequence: CASQGDNYGYTF.

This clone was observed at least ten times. The CDR3 here is CAWGTSVDTQYF. As DNA, the CDR3 is TGTGCCTGGGGGACTAGCGTAGATACGCAGTATTTT. V and J are TRBV30 and TRBJ2-3; 10 bases fit TRBD2. The J segment lost 5 bases and the V segment lost 5 bases, leaving 1 base of the junction unmatched. The CDR3 contains 12 residues. CDR1 and CDR2 from the germline V gene are GTSNPN and SVGIG (reference sequence).

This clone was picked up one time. The CDR3 region has the DNA TGCGCCAGCAGTGCGGGGGGGGTGGGCTACAATGAGCAGTTCTTC. It translates to CASSAGGVGYNEQFF. The chain carries TRBV10-1 and TRBJ2-1, with 8 bases lining up with TRBD2. CDR3 size: 15 residues. V lost 4 bases to trimming and J lost 3 bases; unmatched junction nucleotides: 5. Germline CDR1 is WNHNN and CDR2 is SYGVQD (reference sequence).

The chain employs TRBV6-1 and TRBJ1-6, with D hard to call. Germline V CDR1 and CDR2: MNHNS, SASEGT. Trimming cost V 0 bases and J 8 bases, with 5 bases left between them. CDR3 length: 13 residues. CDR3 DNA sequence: TGTGCCAGCAGTGAAGCCCCAGATTCACCCCTCCACTTT. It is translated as CASSEAPDSPLHF.

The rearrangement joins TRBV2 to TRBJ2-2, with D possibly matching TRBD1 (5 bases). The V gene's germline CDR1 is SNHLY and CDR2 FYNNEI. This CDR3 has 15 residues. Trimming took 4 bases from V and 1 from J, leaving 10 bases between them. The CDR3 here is CASSAQGVNTGELFF. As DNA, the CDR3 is TGTGCCAGCAGTGCACAAGGGGTGAACACCGGGGAGCTGTTTTTT.

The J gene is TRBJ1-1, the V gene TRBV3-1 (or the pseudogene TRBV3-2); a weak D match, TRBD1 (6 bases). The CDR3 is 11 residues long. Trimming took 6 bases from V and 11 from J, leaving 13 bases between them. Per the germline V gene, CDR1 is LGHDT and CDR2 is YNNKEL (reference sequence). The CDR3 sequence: CASSVGRGAFF. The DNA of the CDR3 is TGTGCCAGCAGTGTTGGGAGGGGGGCTTTCTTT.